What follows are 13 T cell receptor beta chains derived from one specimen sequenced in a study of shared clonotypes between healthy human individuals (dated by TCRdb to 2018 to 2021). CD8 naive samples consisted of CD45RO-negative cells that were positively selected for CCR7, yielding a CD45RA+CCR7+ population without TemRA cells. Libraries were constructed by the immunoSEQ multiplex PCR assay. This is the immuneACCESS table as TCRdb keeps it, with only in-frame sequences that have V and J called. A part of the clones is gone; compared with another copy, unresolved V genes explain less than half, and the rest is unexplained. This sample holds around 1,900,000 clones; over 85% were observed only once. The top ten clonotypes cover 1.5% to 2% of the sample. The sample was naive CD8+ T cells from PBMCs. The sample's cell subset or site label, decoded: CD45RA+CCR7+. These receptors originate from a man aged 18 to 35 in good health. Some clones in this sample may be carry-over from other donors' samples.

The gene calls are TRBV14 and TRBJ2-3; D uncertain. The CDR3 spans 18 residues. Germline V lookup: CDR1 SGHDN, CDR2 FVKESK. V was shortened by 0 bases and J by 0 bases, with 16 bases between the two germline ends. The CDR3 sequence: CASSQDLDVGPSTDTQYF. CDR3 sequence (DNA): TGTGCCAGCAGCCAAGATCTTGATGTCGGACCTAGCACAGATACGCAGTATTTT.

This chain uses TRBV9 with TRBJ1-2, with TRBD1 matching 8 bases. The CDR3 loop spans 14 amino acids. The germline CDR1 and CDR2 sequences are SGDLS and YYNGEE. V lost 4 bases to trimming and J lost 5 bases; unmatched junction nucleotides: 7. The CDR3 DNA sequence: TGTGCCAGCAGCTCCGGGACAGGCCCTTATGGCTACACCTTC. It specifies CASSSGTGPYGYTF.

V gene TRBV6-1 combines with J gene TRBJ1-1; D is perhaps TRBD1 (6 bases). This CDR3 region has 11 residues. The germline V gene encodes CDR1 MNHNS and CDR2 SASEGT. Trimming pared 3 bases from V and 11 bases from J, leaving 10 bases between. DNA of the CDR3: TGTGCCAGCAGTGATGCAGGGGTGGCTTTCTTT. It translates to CASSDAGVAFF.

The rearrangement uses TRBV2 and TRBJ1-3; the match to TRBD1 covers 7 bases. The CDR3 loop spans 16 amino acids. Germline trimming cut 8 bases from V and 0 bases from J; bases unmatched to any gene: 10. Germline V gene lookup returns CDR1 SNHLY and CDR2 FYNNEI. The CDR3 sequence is CASGDSLTLSGNTIYF. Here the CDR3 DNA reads TGTGCCAGCGGGGACAGTTTAACGCTCTCTGGAAACACCATATATTTT.

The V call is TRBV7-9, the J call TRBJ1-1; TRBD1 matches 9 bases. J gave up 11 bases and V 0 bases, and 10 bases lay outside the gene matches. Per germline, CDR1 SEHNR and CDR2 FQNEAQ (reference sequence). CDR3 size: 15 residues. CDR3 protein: CASSLAGTGSYGAFF. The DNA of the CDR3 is TGTGCCAGCAGCTTAGCGGGGACAGGGTCGTATGGCGCTTTCTTT.

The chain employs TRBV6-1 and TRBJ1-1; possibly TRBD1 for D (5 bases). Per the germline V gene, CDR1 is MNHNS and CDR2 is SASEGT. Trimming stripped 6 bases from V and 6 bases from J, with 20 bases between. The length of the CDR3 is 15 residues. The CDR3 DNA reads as TGTGCCAGCAGCGGGGCCGAGACGGGGTTTGCTGAAGCTTTCTTT. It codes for CASSGAETGFAEAFF.

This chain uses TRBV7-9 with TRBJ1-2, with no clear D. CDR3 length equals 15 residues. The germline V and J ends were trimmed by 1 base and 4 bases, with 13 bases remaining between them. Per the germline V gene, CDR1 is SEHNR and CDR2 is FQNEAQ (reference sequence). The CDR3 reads CASSLVFLGSYGYTF. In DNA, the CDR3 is TGTGCCAGCAGCTTAGTATTTTTGGGATCCTATGGCTACACCTTC.

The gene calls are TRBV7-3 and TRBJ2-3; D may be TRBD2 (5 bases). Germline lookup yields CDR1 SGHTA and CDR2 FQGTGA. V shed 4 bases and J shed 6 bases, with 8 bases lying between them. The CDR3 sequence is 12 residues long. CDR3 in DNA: TGTGCCAGCAGCTCCGGGAAGGATACGCAGTATTTT. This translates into CASSSGKDTQYF.

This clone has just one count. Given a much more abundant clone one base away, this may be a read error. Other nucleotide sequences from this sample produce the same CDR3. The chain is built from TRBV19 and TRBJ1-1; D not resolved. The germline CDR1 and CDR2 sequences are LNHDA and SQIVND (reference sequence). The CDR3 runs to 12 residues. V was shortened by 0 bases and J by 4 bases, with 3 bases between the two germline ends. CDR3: CASSIEGTEAFF. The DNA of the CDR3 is TGTGCCAGTAGTATAGAGGGCACTGAAGCTTTCTTT.

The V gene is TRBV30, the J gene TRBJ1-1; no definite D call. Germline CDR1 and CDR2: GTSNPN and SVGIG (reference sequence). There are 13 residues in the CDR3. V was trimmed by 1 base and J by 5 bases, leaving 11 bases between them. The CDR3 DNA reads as TGTGCCTGGAGTGCCCAGCCGGGTACTGAAGCTTTCTTT. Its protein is CAWSAQPGTEAFF.

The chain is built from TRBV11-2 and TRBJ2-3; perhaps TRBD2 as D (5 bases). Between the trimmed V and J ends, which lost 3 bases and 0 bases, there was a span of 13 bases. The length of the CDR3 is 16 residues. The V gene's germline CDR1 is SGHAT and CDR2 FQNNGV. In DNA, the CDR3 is TGTGCCAGCAGCTTCAAGGGAGCCTCTAGCACAGATACGCAGTATTTT. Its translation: CASSFKGASSTDTQYF.

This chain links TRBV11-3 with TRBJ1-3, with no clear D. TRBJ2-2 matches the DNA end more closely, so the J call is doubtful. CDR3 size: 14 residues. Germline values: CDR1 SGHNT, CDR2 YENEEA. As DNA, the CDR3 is TGTGCCAGCAGCTCCCCTTCGGGTCCCGGGGAGCTGTTTTTT. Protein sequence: CASSSPSGPGELFF.

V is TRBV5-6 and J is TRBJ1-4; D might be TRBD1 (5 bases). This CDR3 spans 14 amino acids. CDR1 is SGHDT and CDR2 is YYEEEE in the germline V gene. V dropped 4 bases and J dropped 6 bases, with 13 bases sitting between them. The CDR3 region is CASSLRGTYEKLFF. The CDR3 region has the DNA TGTGCCAGCAGCCTGAGGGGCACTTATGAAAAACTGTTTTTT.